This record covers a single T cell receptor beta chain. What it binds is not known. PCR primers comprised 60 Vbeta and 13 Jbeta primers. Here immunoSEQ multiplex PCR was the method, and the copy in TCRdb shows in-frame clones only, minus some. The sample comprises around 110,000 clones, around 75% of which are singletons, and 1.6% rests with the top ten. These data come from a study of cytomegalovirus exposure and HLA in healthy donors. Study-level information: A preliminary data release comprised tens of millions of unique TCRs obtained from HLA-typed donors. Study-level points and caveats: The productive fraction for most TCR beta V segments was about 87% or about 30% in an earlier analysis. Being indistinguishable, some V segments were excluded, TRBV6-2 and TRBV6-3 among them.

V was clipped by 3 bases and J by 8 bases, with 16 bases between them. This CDR3 has 14 residues. Germline values: CDR1 SNHLY, CDR2 FYNNEI. The source of this sequence is a woman aged 18-35 years in good health and CMV-seronegative. The chain recombines TRBV2 with TRBJ1-1; D might be TRBD1 (5 bases). The sample was PBMCs. CDR3 residues: CASSDQGPSKEAFF. The CDR3 bases are TGTGCCAGCAGTGACCAGGGCCCTTCTAAGGAAGCTTTCTTT. Drawing the rest from reference TRBV2 and TRBJ1-1, the complete variable domain is EPEVTQTPSHQVTQMGQEVILRCVPISNHLYFYWYRQILGQKVEFLVSFYNNEISEKSEIFDDQFSVERPDGSNFTLKIRSTKLEDSAMYFCASSDQGPSKEAFFGQGTRLTVV.